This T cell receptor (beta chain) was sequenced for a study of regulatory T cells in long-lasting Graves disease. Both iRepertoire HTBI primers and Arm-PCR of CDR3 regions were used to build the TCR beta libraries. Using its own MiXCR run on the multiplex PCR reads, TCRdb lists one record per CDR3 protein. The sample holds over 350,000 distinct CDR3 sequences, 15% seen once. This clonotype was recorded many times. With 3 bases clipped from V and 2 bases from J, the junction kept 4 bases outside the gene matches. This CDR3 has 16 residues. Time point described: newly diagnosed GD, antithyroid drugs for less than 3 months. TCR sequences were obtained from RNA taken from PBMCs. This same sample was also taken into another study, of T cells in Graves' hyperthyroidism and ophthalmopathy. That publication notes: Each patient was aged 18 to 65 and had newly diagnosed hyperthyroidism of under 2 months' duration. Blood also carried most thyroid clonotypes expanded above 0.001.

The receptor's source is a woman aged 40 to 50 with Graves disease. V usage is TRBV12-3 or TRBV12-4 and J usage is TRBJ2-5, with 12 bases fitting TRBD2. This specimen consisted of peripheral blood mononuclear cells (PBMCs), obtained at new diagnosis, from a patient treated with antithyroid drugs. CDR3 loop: CASSFGTSGFQETQYF. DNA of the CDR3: TGTGCCAGCAGTTTTGGGACTAGCGGGTTTCAAGAGACCCAGTACTTC.